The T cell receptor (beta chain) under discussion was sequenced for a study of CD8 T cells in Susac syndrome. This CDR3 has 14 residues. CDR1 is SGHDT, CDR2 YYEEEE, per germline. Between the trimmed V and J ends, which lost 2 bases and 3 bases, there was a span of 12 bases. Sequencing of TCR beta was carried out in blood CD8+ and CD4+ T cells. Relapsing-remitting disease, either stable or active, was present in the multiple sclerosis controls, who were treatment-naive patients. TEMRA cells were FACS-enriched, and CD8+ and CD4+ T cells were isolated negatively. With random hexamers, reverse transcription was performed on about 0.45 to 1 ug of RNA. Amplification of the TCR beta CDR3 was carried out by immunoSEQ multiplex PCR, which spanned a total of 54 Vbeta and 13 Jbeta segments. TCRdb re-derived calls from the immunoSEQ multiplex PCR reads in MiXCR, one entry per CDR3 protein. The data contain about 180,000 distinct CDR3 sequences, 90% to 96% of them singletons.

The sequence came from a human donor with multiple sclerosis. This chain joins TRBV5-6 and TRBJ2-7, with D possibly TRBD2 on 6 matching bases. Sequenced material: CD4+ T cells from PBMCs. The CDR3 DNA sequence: TGTGCCAGCAGCTTCCGGGGGTCGGGCTACGAGCAGTACTTC. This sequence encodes CASSFRGSGYEQYF.